Shown below are 7 T cell receptor beta chains from a single sample sequenced in a study of T cells in women clearing cervical HPV infection. Libraries were prepared by immunoSEQ multiplex PCR; TCRdb keeps only in-frame clonotypes and omits some of them. The sample table sets out tens of thousands of clones. The specimen sequenced was blood buffy coat. These receptors came from a woman aged 18 to 75 with a cervical HPV16 infection that either progressed to CIN3+ or cleared (not recorded which).

CDR3 DNA (partial): TGCAGCGTTGCCTTGGGGGGGGTCCAAGAGACC. Encoded protein: CSVALGGVQET. The full CDR3 protein is CSVALGGVQETQYF. The chain employs TRBV29-1 and TRBJ2-5; 7 bases line up with TRBD2. The read finishes 3 residues shy of the CDR3 end, and the germline J gene is used to complete it. Per germline, CDR1 SQVTM and CDR2 ANQGSEA. The CDR3 loop spans 14 amino acids. V trimming: 4 bases; J trimming: 1 base; junction bases outside the gene matches: 6.

Details on this clone: The read is 3 residues too short to cover the CDR3 end, so that end is filled in from the germline J gene. The chain joins TRBV28 to TRBJ1-4; 9 bases match TRBD1. Trimming took 5 bases from V and 7 from J; bases not matched to a gene: 5. The germline CDR1 and CDR2 sequences are MDHEN and SYDVKM. The CDR3 covers 14 residues. The sequenced part of the CDR3 DNA is TGTGCCAGCAGTGCAACAGGGGGCTCTGAAAAA. Translating it yields CASSATGGSEK. The complete CDR3 reads CASSATGGSEKLFF.

A note on this clone: The read stops 3 residues short of the end of the CDR3; the missing end is completed from the germline J gene. J is TRBJ1-2 and V is TRBV5-1, with 9 nucleotides matching TRBD1. Germline V gene sequence: CDR1 SGHRS, CDR2 YFSETQ. The CDR3 consists of 14 residues. J was trimmed by 5 bases and V by 3 bases; bases with no gene match: 5. The chain's CDR3 is CASSSFGTGYGYTF. The CDR3 DNA, read in part, is TGCGCCAGCAGCTCCTTCGGGACAGGGTATGGC.

With respect to this clone: The CDR3 end falls 3 residues outside the read, so it is completed with the germline J gene. V and J are TRBV7-6 and TRBJ2-3; 8 positions match TRBD1. The V and J ends lost 3 bases and 2 bases, in that order; junction bases with no gene match: 4. This CDR3 spans 15 amino acids. Germline V gene data show CDR1 as SGHVS and CDR2 as FNYEAQ. The covered CDR3 bases are TGTGCCAGCAGCTTTCCGCAGGGGGCCACAGATACG. Translated: CASSFPQGATDT. The full CDR3 sequence reads CASSFPQGATDTQYF.

On this clone: The read terminates 3 residues ahead of where the CDR3 ends, so the germline J gene completes it. This chain links TRBV5-3 with TRBJ1-1, with 8 bases lining up with TRBD1. TRBV5-3 carries the ORF label, with uncertain function. After removal of 3 bases from V and 4 bases from J, the junction contained 14 bases not matched to a gene. The CDR3 totals 17 residues. The part of the CDR3 DNA that was read is TGTGCCAGAAGCTCGCCCGTGGCAGGGGGCGCGGTCACTGAA. Translating gives CARSSPVAGGAVTE. The CDR3 in full is CARSSPVAGGAVTEAFF.

On this clone: The sequenced fragment ends 3 residues before the CDR3 boundary, so the rest is inferred from the germline J gene. J is TRBJ1-5 and V is TRBV4-2; D not certain. This CDR3 is built from 13 residues. Trimming took off 5 bases at V and 7 bases at J, with 12 bases between the two ends. CDR1 is LGHNA and CDR2 is YNFKEQ in the germline V gene. The CDR3 sequence is CASSTEVGQPQHF. The covered CDR3 bases are TGTGCCAGCAGCACTGAAGTGGGCCAGCCC.

On this clone itself: Sequencing ends 3 residues short of the CDR3 end; the germline J gene provides the rest. The chain joins TRBV7-3 to TRBJ2-1, with 8 bases fitting TRBD2. The CDR3 sequence is 15 residues long. CDR1 SGHTA and CDR2 FQGTGA come from the germline V gene. J lost 4 bases, V lost 9 bases, and 11 bases had no gene match. The CDR3 protein is CASSVAGSEYNEQFF. The sequenced part of the CDR3 DNA is TGTGCCAGTTCGGTAGCGGGGAGCGAATACAATGAG.